This is a list of T cell receptor beta chains from one sample in a study of cytotoxic CD8 clonotypes in ibrutinib-treated CLL. The repertoire was sequenced with immunoSEQ multiplex PCR; TCRdb's copy has only in-frame clones and lacks some. The sample lists some 200,000 clones; roughly 72% were seen once. Sequenced material: PBMCs, taken after 24 months of ibrutinib treatment. The source is a human donor with chronic lymphocytic leukemia. The conserved cysteine and the conserved F or W are not part of the CDR3 here. Part of the rows lack a size; the others show once, few, many or a class for expanded clones.

. TRBV30 AWNGGTSKRYTEAF
few TRBV19 ASSIAPSYNEQF
few TRBV7-2 ASSVLAGGTYEQY
few TRBV7-8 ASSNTGGFTGELF
. TRBV5-4 ASSLGTGASEAF
. TRBV6-5 ASSYQRVNTGELF
. TRBV29-1 SVESSGWGNEQF
. TRBV28 ASSLWRPPMEQY
. TRBV30 AWSGGTGVTEAF
. TRBV2 ASRGGLAGGHTGELF
. TRBV4-1 ASSQYSGRSYEQY
few TRBV27 ASSAVMVRGGYT
. TRBV9 ASGPGDDTGELF
. TRBV6-1 ASSESGTKTTNEQF
. TRBV19 ASSKSPSGRLNEQF
. TRBV4-3 ASSQGGSLGTEAF